What follows are 23 T cell receptor beta chains derived from one specimen sequenced in a study of cytotoxic CD8 clonotypes in ibrutinib-treated CLL. Produced via immunoSEQ multiplex PCR; TCRdb's table is partial and in-frame only. The sample shows under 200,000 clones, under 90% of them seen only once. This specimen consisted of PBMCs, obtained after 24 months of ibrutinib treatment. These receptors all come from a human donor with chronic lymphocytic leukemia.

V and J are TRBV18 and TRBJ1-6, with a tentative D call TRBD1 (5 bases). This CDR3 is built from 16 residues. V was pared by 4 bases and J by 6 bases, with 16 bases between. Per germline, CDR1 KGHSH and CDR2 LQKENI. CDR3 in DNA: TGTGCCAGCTCACTTAACAGGATGGAAGGTAATTCACCCCTCCACTTT. It encodes CASSLNRMEGNSPLHF.

This rearrangement joins TRBV4-2 to TRBJ2-7; D possibly uses TRBD1 or TRBD2 (6 bases each). This CDR3 has 17 residues. Germline loops: CDR1 LGHNA, CDR2 YNFKEQ. V lost 4 bases and J 1 base, leaving 20 bases between the germline ends. The CDR3 DNA reads as TGTGCCAGCAGCCGCACGCAAGGCCCGGGGGCGTCCTACGAGCAGTACTTC. As protein: CASSRTQGPGASYEQYF.

The V and J genes are TRBV5-1 and TRBJ2-5; the D is unclear. CDR1 and CDR2 from the germline V gene are SGHRS and YFSETQ. The CDR3 is 14 residues long. Trimming took 2 bases from V and 3 from J, leaving 11 bases between them. CDR3 bases: TGCGCCAGCAGCTTAATGGGGTCGGAAGAGACCCAGTACTTC. The encoded protein is CASSLMGSEETQYF.

The J gene is TRBJ1-4, the V gene TRBV25-1; D may be TRBD1 (6 bases). The CDR3 is 16 residues long. Trimming removed 0 bases from V and 2 bases from J, with 10 bases in between. Germline V lookup: CDR1 MGHDK, CDR2 SYGVNS. The CDR3 protein is CASSEYRRGTNEKLFF. Written as DNA, the CDR3 is TGTGCCAGCAGTGAATATCGGAGGGGGACTAATGAAAAACTGTTTTTT.

This clone was counted between two and nine times. The DNA of the CDR3 is TGTGCCAGTACCCCGGCTAGCGGGCCTAACATTCAGTACTTC. It yields the protein CASTPASGPNIQYF. The V call is TRBV19, the J call TRBJ2-4; TRBD2 agrees at 8 bases. CDR3 size: 14 residues. Looked up from germline, CDR1 is LNHDA and CDR2 is SQIVND (reference sequence). Unmatched junction bases numbered 9, after V lost 7 bases and J lost 7 bases. The complete variable domain, with remaining parts taken from reference TRBV19 and TRBJ2-4, reads DGGITQSPKYLFRKEGQNVTLSCEQNLNHDAMYWYRQDPGQGLRLIYYSQIVNDFQKGDIAEGYSVSREKKESFPLTVTSAQKNPTAFYLCASTPASGPNIQYFGAGTRLSVL.

The rearrangement uses TRBV29-1 and TRBJ1-2, with TRBD1 matching over 8 bases. Germline V lookup: CDR1 SQVTM, CDR2 ANQGSEA. V lost 2 bases and J lost 5; bases outside the gene matches: 7. The CDR3 loop spans 14 amino acids. CDR3 DNA sequence: TGCAGCGTTGAAAAGGACAGGGATAGGTATGGCTACACCTTC. This translates into CSVEKDRDRYGYTF.

The chain couples TRBV9 to TRBJ1-1, with D possibly TRBD1 on 5 matching bases. CDR1 is SGDLS, CDR2 YYNGEE, per germline. This CDR3 is built from 14 residues. The V end lost 3 bases, the J end lost 1 base, and 10 bases lay between the germline ends. Here the CDR3 reads CASSGMQGNTEAFF. The CDR3 DNA reads as TGTGCCAGCAGCGGGATGCAGGGGAACACTGAAGCTTTCTTT.

The chain joins TRBV7-9 to TRBJ1-1, with D perhaps matching TRBD1 (6 bases). V was cut by 4 bases and J by 3 bases, with 12 bases left in between. The germline V gene has CDR1 SEHNR and CDR2 FQNEAQ (reference sequence). The CDR3 extends over 14 amino acids. In DNA, the CDR3 is TGTGCCAGCAGCTCCAGACAGGACCACACTGAAGCTTTCTTT. Encoded protein: CASSSRQDHTEAFF.

This chain joins TRBV10-3 and TRBJ2-4, with a weak D call TRBD2 (5 bases). V was trimmed by 6 bases and J by 2 bases, leaving 11 bases between them. The CDR3 length is 14 residues. Germline V gene data show CDR1 as ENHRY and CDR2 as SYGVKD. The CDR3 bases are TGTGCCATCAGCGAGGAGGTAACCAAAAACATTCAGTACTTC. Translation: CAISEEVTKNIQYF.

This chain uses TRBV5-1 with TRBJ1-3; the D is unclear. V lost 0 bases to trimming and J lost 6 bases, with 10 bases between them. CDR1 is SGHRS and CDR2 is YFSETQ in the germline V gene. This CDR3 spans 14 amino acids. The DNA of the CDR3 is TGCGCCAGCAGCTTGGCCGGGCCGCTAAACACCATATATTTT. Residues: CASSLAGPLNTIYF. Combining the CDR3 with reference TRBV5-1 and TRBJ1-3 gives the whole variable domain KAGVTQTPRYLIKTRGQQVTLSCSPISGHRSVSWYQQTPGQGLQFLFEYFSETQRNKGNFPGRFSGRQFSNSRSEMNVSTLELGDSALYLCASSLAGPLNTIYFGEGSWLTVV.

V and J are TRBV5-8 and TRBJ2-1; D ambiguous. Germline CDR1 SGHTS, CDR2 YDEGEE. The V gene lost 7 bases and the J gene lost 4 bases, with 15 bases spanning the gap. The CDR3 runs to 14 residues. CDR3 nucleotides: TGTGCCAGCCAGACTCCACGAGTTTACAATGAGCAGTTCTTC. It codes for CASQTPRVYNEQFF. Full variable domain (missing parts from reference TRBV5-8 and TRBJ2-1): EAGVTQSPTHLIKTRGQQATLRCSPISGHTSVYWYQQALGLGLQFLLWYDEGEERNRGNFPPRFSGRQFPNYSSELNVNALELEDSALYLCASQTPRVYNEQFFGPGTRLTVL.

The genes are TRBV19 and TRBJ2-3; D tentatively fits TRBD1 or TRBD2 (6 bases each). This CDR3 spans 11 amino acids. CDR1 LNHDA and CDR2 SQIVND come from the germline V gene (reference sequence). The germline V and J ends were trimmed by 6 bases and 11 bases, with 12 bases remaining between them. CDR3 amino acids: CASRGGLQQYF. CDR3 sequence (DNA): TGTGCCAGTAGGGGGGGCCTCCAGCAGTATTTT. Together with reference TRBV19 and TRBJ2-3, the CDR3 gives the full variable domain: DGGITQSPKYLFRKEGQNVTLSCEQNLNHDAMYWYRQDPGQGLRLIYYSQIVNDFQKGDIAEGYSVSREKKESFPLTVTSAQKNPTAFYLCASRGGLQQYFGPGTRLTVL.

The chain couples TRBV7-2 to TRBJ2-1; a weak D match, TRBD2 (6 bases). Germline values: CDR1 SGHTA, CDR2 FQGNSA. The CDR3 is 14 residues long. V lost 2 bases to trimming and J lost 8 bases, with 13 bases between them. The CDR3 region has the DNA TGTGCCAGCAGCTTAAATGGGGGGATCGATGAGCAGTTCTTC. Residues: CASSLNGGIDEQFF.

The chain is built from TRBV5-1 and TRBJ2-7; tentatively, D is TRBD1 (6 bases). Germline-derived CDR1 and CDR2 are SGHRS and YFSETQ. The CDR3 is made up of 14 amino acids. Trimming took off 4 bases at V and 5 bases at J, with 16 bases between the two ends. Here the CDR3 DNA reads TGCGCCAGCAGCCTACAGCTTCCAGGGGACGAGCAGTACTTC. It specifies CASSLQLPGDEQYF.

This rearrangement joins TRBV18 to TRBJ2-1; no clear D gene. CDR1 KGHSH and CDR2 LQKENI come from the germline V gene. V shed 0 bases and J shed 4 bases, with 7 bases lying between them. The length of the CDR3 is 14 residues. The CDR3 here is CASSPPEIYNEQFF. The DNA of the CDR3 is TGTGCCAGCTCACCACCCGAGATATACAATGAGCAGTTCTTC.

The J gene is TRBJ2-1, the V gene TRBV7-3; a weak D match, TRBD2 (6 bases). V shed 5 bases and J shed 0 bases, with 11 bases lying between them. This CDR3 has 15 residues. Germline lookup yields CDR1 SGHTA and CDR2 FQGTGA. The CDR3 spells CASSIAVSSYNEQFF. The CDR3 nucleotides are TGTGCCAGCAGCATAGCGGTAAGCTCCTACAATGAGCAGTTCTTC. Combining the CDR3 with reference TRBV7-3 and TRBJ2-1 gives the whole variable domain GAGVSQTPSNKVTEKGKYVELRCDPISGHTALYWYRQSLGQGPEFLIYFQGTGAADDSGLPNDRFFAVRPEGSVSTLKIQRTERGDSAVYLCASSIAVSSYNEQFFGPGTRLTVL.

The chain carries TRBV5-1 and TRBJ1-2; D call uncertain. The CDR3 totals 15 residues. V was trimmed by 10 bases and J by 0 bases, leaving 19 bases between them. Germline CDR1 reads SGHRS; CDR2 reads YFSETQ. CDR3 nucleotides: TGCGCCTCCACCCGGGGAGGTGAGTCTAACTATGGCTACACCTTC. Translating it yields CASTRGGESNYGYTF.

The chain employs TRBV30 and TRBJ2-2, with 7 bases lining up with TRBD1. V dropped 3 bases and J dropped 7; count of bases not matched to a gene: 11. Germline assignment: CDR1 GTSNPN and CDR2 SVGIG (reference sequence). This CDR3 region has 15 residues. CDR3 in DNA: TGTGCCTGGAGCCCTCCCGCGTCAGGGGGCGGGGAGCTGTTTTTT. It specifies CAWSPPASGGGELFF.

This chain uses TRBV27 with TRBJ1-4; 7 bases line up with TRBD1. V was clipped by 3 bases and J by 3 bases; unmatched bases: 7. The CDR3 has 16 amino acids. Germline V gene sequence: CDR1 MNHEY, CDR2 SMNVEV (reference sequence). The CDR3 bases are TGTGCCAGCAGTTTCGAGGGGGCGCGGGCTAATGAAAAACTGTTTTTT. Protein product: CASSFEGARANEKLFF.

As to this clone: The junction departs from the called germline gene at one end, perhaps through a read error. The chain uses TRBV7-2 and TRBJ2-5, with D perhaps assigned TRBD1 or TRBD2 (5 bases each). The CDR3 totals 12 residues. Germline V lookup: CDR1 SGHTA, CDR2 FQGNSA. DNA of the CDR3: TGTGCCAGCAGCTTAGATGTCGGGACCAAGTACTTC. Protein sequence: CASSLDVGTKYF.

This chain uses TRBV21-1 with TRBJ2-4; the table's TRBD1 call for D was not verified on the DNA. TRBV21-1 is termed a pseudogene. This CDR3 is built from 17 residues. The CDR3, as DNA: TGTGCCAGCAGCCGGACAGGGGGCGGGCTAGCCAAAAACATTCAGTACTTC. It yields the protein CASSRTGGGLAKNIQYF.

This clone was recorded only once. The V gene is TRBV29-1, the J gene TRBJ2-2, with TRBD1 identical over 9 bases. This CDR3 contains 13 residues. V shed 7 bases and J 5 bases; nucleotides not matched to a gene: 5. Germline V gene sequence: CDR1 SQVTM, CDR2 ANQGSEA. CDR3 region: CSATGTGTGELFF. The DNA of the CDR3 is TGCAGCGCCACCGGGACAGGGACCGGGGAGCTGTTTTTT.

Written as DNA, the CDR3 is TGTGCCAGCAGGAGGGCCCTCGGGGGAAACACCATATATTTT. It is translated as CASRRALGGNTIYF. The rearrangement links TRBV2 to TRBJ1-3; no clear D. This CDR3 spans 14 amino acids. V was trimmed by 6 bases and J by 4 bases, leaving 13 bases between them. Germline assignment: CDR1 SNHLY and CDR2 FYNNEI.